The next 3 T cell receptor beta chains were all read from a single sample in a study of T cells and copy number aberrations in small-cell lung cancer. Method: immunoSEQ multiplex PCR; TCRdb's copy keeps in-frame clones and lacks some. In the table there are about 2,600 clones, 80% to 85% of which are singletons. Sequenced material: normal tissue next to the tumor. Receptors originate from a man aged 35-49 years with small cell lung cancer.

The V call is TRBV6-6, the J call TRBJ2-1, with D unresolved. The CDR3 is 13 residues long. Trimming pared 0 bases from V and 4 bases from J, leaving 4 bases between. The V gene's germline CDR1 is MNHNY and CDR2 SVGAGI (reference sequence). The CDR3 sequence is CASSYSSYNEQFF. The CDR3 DNA sequence: TGTGCCAGCAGTTACTCCAGTTACAATGAGCAGTTCTTC.

For the CDR3, the DNA is TGCAGCGTTGTCTCCAACTATGGCTACACCTTC. Amino acid sequence: CSVVSNYGYTF. The chain uses TRBV29-1 and TRBJ1-2; D not resolved. V was clipped by 4 bases and J by 2 bases, with 5 bases between them. CDR3 size: 11 residues. Germline CDR1 is SQVTM and CDR2 is ANQGSEA.

The rearrangement uses TRBV15 and TRBJ2-7; D is perhaps TRBD1 (5 bases). This CDR3 has 15 amino acids. Germline loops: CDR1 LNHNV, CDR2 YYDKDF (reference sequence). V was shortened by 3 bases and J by 1 base, with 13 bases between the two germline ends. CDR3 coding DNA: TGTGCCACCAGCAGGAATACAGGATCATCCTACGAGCAGTACTTC. This encodes CATSRNTGSSYEQYF.